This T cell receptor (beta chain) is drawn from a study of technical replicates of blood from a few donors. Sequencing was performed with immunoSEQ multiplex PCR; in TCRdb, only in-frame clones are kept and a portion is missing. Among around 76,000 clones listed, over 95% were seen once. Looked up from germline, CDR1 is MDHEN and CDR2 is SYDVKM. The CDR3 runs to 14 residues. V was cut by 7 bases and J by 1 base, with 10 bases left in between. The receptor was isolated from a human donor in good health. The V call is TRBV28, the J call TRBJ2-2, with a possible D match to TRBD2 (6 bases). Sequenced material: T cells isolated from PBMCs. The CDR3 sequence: CASNGGGNTGELFF. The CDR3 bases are TGTGCCAGCAACGGGGGTGGGAACACCGGGGAGCTGTTTTTT.